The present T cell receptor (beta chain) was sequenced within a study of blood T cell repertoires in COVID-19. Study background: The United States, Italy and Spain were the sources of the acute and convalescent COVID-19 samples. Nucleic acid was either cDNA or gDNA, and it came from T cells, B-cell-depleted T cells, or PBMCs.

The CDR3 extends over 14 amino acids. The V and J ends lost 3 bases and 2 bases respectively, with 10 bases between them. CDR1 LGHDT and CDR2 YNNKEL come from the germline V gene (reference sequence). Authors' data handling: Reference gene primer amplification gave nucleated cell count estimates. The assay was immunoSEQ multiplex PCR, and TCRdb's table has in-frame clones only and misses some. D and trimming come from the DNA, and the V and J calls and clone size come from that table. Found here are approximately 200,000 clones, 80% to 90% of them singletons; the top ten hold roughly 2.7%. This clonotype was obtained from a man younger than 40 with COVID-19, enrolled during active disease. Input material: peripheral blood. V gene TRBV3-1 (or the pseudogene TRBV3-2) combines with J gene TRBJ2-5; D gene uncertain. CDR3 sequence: CASSQNSLQETQYF. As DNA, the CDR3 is TGTGCCAGCAGCCAGAATAGTCTTCAAGAGACCCAGTACTTC.